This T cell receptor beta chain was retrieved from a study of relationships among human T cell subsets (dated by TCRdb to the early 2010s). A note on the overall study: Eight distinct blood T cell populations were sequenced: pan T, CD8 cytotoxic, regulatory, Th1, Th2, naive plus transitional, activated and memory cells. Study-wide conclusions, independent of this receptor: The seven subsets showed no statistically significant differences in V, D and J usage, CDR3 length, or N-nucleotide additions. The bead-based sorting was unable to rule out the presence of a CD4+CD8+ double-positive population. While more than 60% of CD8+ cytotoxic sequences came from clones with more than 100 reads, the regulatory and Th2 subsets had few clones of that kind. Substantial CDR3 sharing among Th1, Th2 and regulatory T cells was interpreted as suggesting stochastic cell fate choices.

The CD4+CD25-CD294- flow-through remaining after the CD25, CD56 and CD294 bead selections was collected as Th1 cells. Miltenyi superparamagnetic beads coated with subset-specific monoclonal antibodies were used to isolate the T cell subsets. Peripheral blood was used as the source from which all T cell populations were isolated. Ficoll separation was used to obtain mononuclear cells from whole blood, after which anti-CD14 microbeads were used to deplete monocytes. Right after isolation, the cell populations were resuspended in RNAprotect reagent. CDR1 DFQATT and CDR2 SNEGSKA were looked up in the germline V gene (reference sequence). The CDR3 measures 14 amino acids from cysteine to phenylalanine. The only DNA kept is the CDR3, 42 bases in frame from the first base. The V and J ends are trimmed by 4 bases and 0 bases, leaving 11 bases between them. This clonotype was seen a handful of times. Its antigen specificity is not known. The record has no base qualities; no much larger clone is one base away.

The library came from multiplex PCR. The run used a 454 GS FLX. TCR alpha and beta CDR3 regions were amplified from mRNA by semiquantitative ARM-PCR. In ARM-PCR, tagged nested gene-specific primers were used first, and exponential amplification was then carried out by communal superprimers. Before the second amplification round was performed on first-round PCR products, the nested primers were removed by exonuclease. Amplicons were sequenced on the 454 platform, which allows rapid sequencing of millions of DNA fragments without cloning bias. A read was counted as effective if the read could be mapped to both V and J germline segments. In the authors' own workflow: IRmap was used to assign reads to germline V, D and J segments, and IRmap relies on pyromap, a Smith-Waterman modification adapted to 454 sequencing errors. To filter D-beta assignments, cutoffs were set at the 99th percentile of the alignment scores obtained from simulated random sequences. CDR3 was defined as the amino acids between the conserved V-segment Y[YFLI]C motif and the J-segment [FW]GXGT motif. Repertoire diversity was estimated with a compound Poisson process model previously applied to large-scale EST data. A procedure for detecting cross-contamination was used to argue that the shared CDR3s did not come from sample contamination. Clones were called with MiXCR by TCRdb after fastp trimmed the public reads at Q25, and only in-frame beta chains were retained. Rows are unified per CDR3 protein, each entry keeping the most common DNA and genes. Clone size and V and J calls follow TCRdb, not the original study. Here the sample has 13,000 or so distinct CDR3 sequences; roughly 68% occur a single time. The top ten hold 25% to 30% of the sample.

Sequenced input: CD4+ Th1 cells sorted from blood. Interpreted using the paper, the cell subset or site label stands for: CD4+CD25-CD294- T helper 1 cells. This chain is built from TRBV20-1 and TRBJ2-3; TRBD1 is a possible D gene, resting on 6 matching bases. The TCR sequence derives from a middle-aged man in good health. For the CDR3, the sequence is CSAKTGLSTDTQYF. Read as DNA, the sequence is TGCAGTGCTAAGACAGGCCTCAGCACAGATACGCAGTATTTT.